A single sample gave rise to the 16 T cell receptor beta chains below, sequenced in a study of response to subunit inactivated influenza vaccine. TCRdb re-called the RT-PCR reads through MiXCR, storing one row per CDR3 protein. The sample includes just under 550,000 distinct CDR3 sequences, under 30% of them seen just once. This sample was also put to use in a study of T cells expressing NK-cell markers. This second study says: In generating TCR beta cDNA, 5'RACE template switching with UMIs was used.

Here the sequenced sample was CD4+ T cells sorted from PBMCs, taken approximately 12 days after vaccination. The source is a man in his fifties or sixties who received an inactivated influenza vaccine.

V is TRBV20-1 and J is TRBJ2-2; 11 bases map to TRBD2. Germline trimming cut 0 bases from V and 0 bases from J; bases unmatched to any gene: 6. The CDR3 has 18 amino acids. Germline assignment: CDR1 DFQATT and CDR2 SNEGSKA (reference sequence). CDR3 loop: CSARDRSSGGANTGELFF. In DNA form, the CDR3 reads TGCAGTGCTAGAGATCGAAGTAGCGGGGGGGCGAACACCGGGGAGCTGTTTTTT.

The CDR3 nucleotides read TGTGCCAGCAGTTACGGACTAGCGGCTATCTACGAGCAGTACTTC. The encoded protein is CASSYGLAAIYEQYF. This rearrangement joins TRBV28 to TRBJ2-7; 10 bases match TRBD2. The V and J ends lost 4 bases and 3 bases, in that order; junction bases with no gene match: 6. The CDR3 is made up of 15 amino acids. Germline V gene data show CDR1 as MDHEN and CDR2 as SYDVKM. Using reference TRBV28 and TRBJ2-7 for the parts outside the CDR3, the full variable domain is DVKVTQSSRYLVKRTGEKVFLECVQDMDHENMFWYRQDPGLGLRLIYFSYDVKMKEKGDIPEGYSVSREKKERFSLILESASTNQTSMYLCASSYGLAAIYEQYFGPGTRLTVT.

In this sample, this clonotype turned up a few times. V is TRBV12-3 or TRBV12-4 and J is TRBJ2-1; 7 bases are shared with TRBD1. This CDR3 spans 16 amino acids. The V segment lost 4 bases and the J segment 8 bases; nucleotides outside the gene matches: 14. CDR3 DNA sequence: TGTGCCAGCAGTTCCAGAGGACAGGCGAGAGGCGATGAGCAGTTCTTC. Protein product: CASSSRGQARGDEQFF.

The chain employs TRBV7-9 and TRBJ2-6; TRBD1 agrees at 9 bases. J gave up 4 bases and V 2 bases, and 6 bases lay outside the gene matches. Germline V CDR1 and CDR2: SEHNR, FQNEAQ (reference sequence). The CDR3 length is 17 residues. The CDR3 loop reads CASSLPGQGLGANVLTF. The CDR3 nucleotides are TGTGCCAGCAGCTTACCTGGACAGGGGTTGGGGGCCAACGTCCTGACTTTC.

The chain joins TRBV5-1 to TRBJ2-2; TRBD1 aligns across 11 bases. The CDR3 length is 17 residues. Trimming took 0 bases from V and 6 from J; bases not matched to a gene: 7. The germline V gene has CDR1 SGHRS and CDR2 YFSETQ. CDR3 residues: CASSLAFGTGGPGELFF. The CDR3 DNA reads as TGCGCCAGCAGCTTGGCCTTCGGGACAGGGGGTCCCGGGGAGCTGTTTTTT.

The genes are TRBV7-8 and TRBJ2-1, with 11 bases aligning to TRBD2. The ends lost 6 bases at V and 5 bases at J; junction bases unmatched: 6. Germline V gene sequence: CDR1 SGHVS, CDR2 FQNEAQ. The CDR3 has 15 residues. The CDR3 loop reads CASRVAGGPNNEQFF. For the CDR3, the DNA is TGTGCCAGCAGAGTAGCGGGGGGGCCCAACAATGAGCAGTTCTTC. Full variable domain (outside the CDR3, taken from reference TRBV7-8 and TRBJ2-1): GAGVSQSPRYKVAKRGQDVALRCDPISGHVSLFWYQQALGQGPEFLTYFQNEAQLDKSGLPSDRFFAERPEGSVSTLKIQRTQQEDSAVYLCASRVAGGPNNEQFFGPGTRLTVL.

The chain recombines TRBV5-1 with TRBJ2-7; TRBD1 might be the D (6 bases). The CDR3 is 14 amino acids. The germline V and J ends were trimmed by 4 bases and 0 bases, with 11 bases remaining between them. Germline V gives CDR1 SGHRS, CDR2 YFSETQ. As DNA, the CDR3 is TGCGCCAGCAGCCGACAGGCGCCCTCCTACGAGCAGTACTTC. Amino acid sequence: CASSRQAPSYEQYF.

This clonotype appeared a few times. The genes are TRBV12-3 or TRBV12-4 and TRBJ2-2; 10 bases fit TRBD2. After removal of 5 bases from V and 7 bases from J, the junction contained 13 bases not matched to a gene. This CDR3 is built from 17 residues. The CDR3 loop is CASSLGLAPGFDGELFF. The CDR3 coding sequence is TGTGCCAGCAGTCTGGGACTAGCGCCGGGATTCGACGGGGAGCTGTTTTTT.

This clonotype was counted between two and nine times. In nucleotides, the CDR3 is TGTGCCAGCAGCCAAGGGACTAGCGGGAACCTCAATGAGCAGTTCTTC. This gives the protein CASSQGTSGNLNEQFF. The chain uses TRBV3-1 and TRBJ2-1, with 12 bases identical to TRBD2. The V gene end was trimmed by 1 base and the J gene end by 6 bases; junction bases not matched to a gene: 4. CDR1 LGHDT and CDR2 YNNKEL come from the germline V gene (reference sequence). The CDR3 is 16 amino acids.

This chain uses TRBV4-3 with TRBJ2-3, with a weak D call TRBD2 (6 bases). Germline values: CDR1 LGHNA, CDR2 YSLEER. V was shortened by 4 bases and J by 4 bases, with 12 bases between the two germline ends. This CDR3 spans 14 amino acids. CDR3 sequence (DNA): TGCGCCAGCAGCCTAATTAGCGGATCAGATACGCAGTATTTT. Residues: CASSLISGSDTQYF.

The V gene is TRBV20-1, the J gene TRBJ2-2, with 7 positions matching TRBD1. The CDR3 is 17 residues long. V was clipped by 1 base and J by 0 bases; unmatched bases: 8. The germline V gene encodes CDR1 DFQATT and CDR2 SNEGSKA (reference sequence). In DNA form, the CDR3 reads TGCAGTGCTAGAGGAGAAATTGGACAGGCGAACACCGGGGAGCTGTTTTTT. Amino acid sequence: CSARGEIGQANTGELFF.

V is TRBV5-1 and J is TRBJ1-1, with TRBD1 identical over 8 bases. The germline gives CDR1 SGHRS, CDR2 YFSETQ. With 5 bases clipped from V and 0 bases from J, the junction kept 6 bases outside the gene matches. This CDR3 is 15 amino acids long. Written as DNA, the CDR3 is TGCGCCAGCAGTCTTCTGACAGGGGTGAACACTGAAGCTTTCTTT. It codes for CASSLLTGVNTEAFF.

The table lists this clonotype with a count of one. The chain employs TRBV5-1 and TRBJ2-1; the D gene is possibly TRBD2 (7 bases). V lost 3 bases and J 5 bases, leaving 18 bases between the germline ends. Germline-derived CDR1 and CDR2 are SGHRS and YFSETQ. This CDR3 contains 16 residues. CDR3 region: CASSWGGGARNNEQFF. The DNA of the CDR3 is TGCGCCAGCAGCTGGGGAGGGGGGGCGAGGAACAATGAGCAGTTCTTC.

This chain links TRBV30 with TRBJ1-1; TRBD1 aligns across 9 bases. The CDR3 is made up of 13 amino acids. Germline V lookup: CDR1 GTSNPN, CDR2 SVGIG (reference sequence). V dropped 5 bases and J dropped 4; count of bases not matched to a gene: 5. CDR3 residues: CAWAGQGGTEAFF. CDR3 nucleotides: TGTGCCTGGGCGGGACAGGGTGGCACTGAAGCTTTCTTT.

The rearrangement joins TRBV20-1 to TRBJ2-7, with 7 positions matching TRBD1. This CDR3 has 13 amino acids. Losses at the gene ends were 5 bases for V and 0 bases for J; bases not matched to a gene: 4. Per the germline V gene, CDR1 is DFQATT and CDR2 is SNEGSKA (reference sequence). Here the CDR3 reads CSAPRQGSYEQYF. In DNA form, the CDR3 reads TGCAGTGCTCCCCGACAGGGCTCCTACGAGCAGTACTTC.

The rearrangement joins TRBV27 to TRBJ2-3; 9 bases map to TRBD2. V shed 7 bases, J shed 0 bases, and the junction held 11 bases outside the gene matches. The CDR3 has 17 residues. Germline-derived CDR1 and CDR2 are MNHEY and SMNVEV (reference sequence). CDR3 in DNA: TGTGCCAGCATTCGCAAGGCTAGCGGGACTAGCACAGATACGCAGTATTTT. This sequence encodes CASIRKASGTSTDTQYF.